The 27 T cell receptor beta chains presented below share a single source sample, sequenced in a study of T cell repertoires in cytomegalovirus infection. TCRdb analysed the reads with MiXCR anew, one entry per CDR3 protein. The data show roughly 220,000 distinct CDR3 sequences, 35% to 40% seen once. These TCRs are of unknown antigen specificity. Here the sequenced sample was CD8+ T cells from cultured PBMCs, taken from culture after CMV antigen stimulation. The receptors here all came from a human donor in good health (CMV status not recorded). Some clones in this sample may be carry-over from other donors' samples.

The V and J genes are TRBV27 and TRBJ1-1; D remains unclear. The CDR3 has 14 residues. Germline CDR1 is MNHEY and CDR2 is SMNVEV (reference sequence). The V end lost 3 bases, the J end lost 4 bases, and 12 bases lay between the germline ends. The CDR3 region has the DNA TGTGCCAGCAGTTTGGTCGACGGGGTCACTGAAGCTTTCTTT. Translated: CASSLVDGVTEAFF.

The CDR3 loop is CASSRTNYNEQFF. CDR3 bases: TGTGCCAGTAGTAGAACTAACTACAATGAGCAGTTCTTC. V gene TRBV19 combines with J gene TRBJ2-1, with unresolved D. Per germline, CDR1 LNHDA and CDR2 SQIVND (reference sequence). This CDR3 contains 13 residues. The V end lost 4 bases, the J end lost 3 bases, and 7 bases lay between the germline ends.

This clonotype was seen at least ten times. CDR3 DNA sequence: TGTGCCAGCAGTTTGCGGGGCTACTCTGGGGCCAACGTCCTGACTTTC. Protein sequence: CASSLRGYSGANVLTF. The chain uses TRBV28 and TRBJ2-6; D is perhaps TRBD2 (6 bases). Trimming left V 3 bases short and J 0 bases short, with 9 bases between. The CDR3 contains 16 residues. From germline, CDR1 is MDHEN and CDR2 SYDVKM. Full variable domain (remainder filled in from reference TRBV28 and TRBJ2-6): DVKVTQSSRYLVKRTGEKVFLECVQDMDHENMFWYRQDPGLGLRLIYFSYDVKMKEKGDIPEGYSVSREKKERFSLILESASTNQTSMYLCASSLRGYSGANVLTFGAGSRLTVL.

The chain has TRBV5-1 and TRBJ1-1; D not resolved. Germline assignment: CDR1 SGHRS and CDR2 YFSETQ. The CDR3 runs 15 residues. With 4 bases removed from V and 0 bases from J, the gap between germline ends came to 13 bases. CDR3 in amino acids: CASSLPGLMNTEAFF. Written as DNA, the CDR3 is TGCGCCAGCAGCCTACCGGGCCTCATGAACACTGAAGCTTTCTTT.

The chain couples TRBV28 to TRBJ2-3; D possibly corresponds to TRBD2 (5 bases). The CDR3 consists of 15 residues. The V end was cut by 7 bases, the J end by 3 bases, with 17 bases between. Germline V lookup: CDR1 MDHEN, CDR2 SYDVKM. The CDR3 here is CASIPLGLGTDTQYF. In nucleotides, the CDR3 is TGTGCCAGCATCCCCCTCGGACTCGGGACAGATACGCAGTATTTT.

CDR3 amino acids: CASSELAGAPIYNEQFF. Here the CDR3 DNA reads TGTGCCAGCAGTGAATTGGCGGGGGCACCCATATACAATGAGCAGTTCTTC. This chain uses TRBV6-1 with TRBJ2-1; TRBD2 is a possible D gene (7 bases). Germline assignment: CDR1 MNHNS and CDR2 SASEGT. The CDR3 has 17 residues. V shed 2 bases and J shed 4 bases, with 18 bases lying between them.

The chain joins TRBV12-3 or TRBV12-4 to TRBJ2-7; perhaps TRBD1 as D (6 bases). The CDR3 is 11 residues long. Trimming took off 6 bases at V and 6 bases at J, with 9 bases between the two ends. The CDR3 coding sequence is TGTGCCAGCAGAACAGGGAGCGAGCAGTACTTC. Amino acid sequence: CASRTGSEQYF.

The chain joins TRBV29-1 to TRBJ2-2; D is unclear. Germline values: CDR1 SQVTM, CDR2 ANQGSEA. The V end was cut by 6 bases, the J end by 1 base, with 12 bases between. The CDR3 loop spans 14 amino acids. CDR3 nucleotides: TGCAGCGTCGACGGACCTAGGAACACCGGGGAGCTGTTTTTT. Translated, it gives CSVDGPRNTGELFF.

This clonotype was seen more than once but under ten times. The chain is built from TRBV27 and TRBJ1-4, with D possibly matching TRBD1 (6 bases). V was cut by 6 bases and J by 7 bases, with 15 bases left in between. CDR1 is MNHEY and CDR2 is SMNVEV in the germline V gene (reference sequence). The length of the CDR3 is 14 residues. The CDR3 coding sequence is TGTGCCAGCAGCGAGGACAGTTTAAGTGAAAAACTGTTTTTT. Its translation: CASSEDSLSEKLFF.

V gene TRBV6-6 combines with J gene TRBJ2-7, with D perhaps TRBD2 (5 bases). The CDR3 runs 11 residues. The germline V and J ends were trimmed by 10 bases and 1 base, with 8 bases remaining between them. The V gene's germline CDR1 is MNHNY and CDR2 SVGAGI (reference sequence). The CDR3 protein is CATRESYEQYF. The CDR3 DNA reads as TGTGCCACCCGGGAATCCTACGAGCAGTACTTC.

The rearrangement joins TRBV27 to TRBJ2-7; 9 positions agree with TRBD1. Germline V gene sequence: CDR1 MNHEY, CDR2 SMNVEV (reference sequence). The length of the CDR3 is 13 residues. Trimming cost V 6 bases and J 3 bases; bases outside gene matches: 3. This CDR3 reads CASRGTGNYEQYF. CDR3 bases: TGTGCCAGCAGGGGGACAGGGAACTACGAGCAGTACTTC.

The chain employs TRBV7-8 and TRBJ2-1; 8 bases are a match to TRBD2. CDR3 length: 15 amino acids. The germline V gene encodes CDR1 SGHVS and CDR2 FQNEAQ. V lost 6 bases, J lost 4 bases, and 8 bases stayed unmatched. This CDR3 is CASRKTSGLYNEQFF. The DNA for the CDR3 is TGTGCCAGCAGGAAAACTAGCGGATTATACAATGAGCAGTTCTTC.

This clonotype came up a few times. The rearrangement links TRBV2 to TRBJ2-5; either TRBD1 or TRBD2 may supply D (5 bases each). The V gene lost 9 bases and the J gene lost 2 bases, with 16 bases spanning the gap. Germline lookup yields CDR1 SNHLY and CDR2 FYNNEI. The CDR3 length is 14 residues. CDR3 sequence (DNA): TGTGCCAGGGGACCCCTAGGGCTGCAAGAGACCCAGTACTTC. Protein product: CARGPLGLQETQYF.

J is TRBJ2-5 and V is TRBV27; no firm D call. This CDR3 region has 12 residues. From germline, CDR1 is MNHEY and CDR2 SMNVEV (reference sequence). Trimming shortened V by 2 bases and J by 9 bases, and 10 bases separated the two germline ends. In DNA, the CDR3 is TGTGCCAGCAGTTTAGATGGCCTTTCCCAGTACTTC. Translation: CASSLDGLSQYF.

Only a few counts were recorded for this clonotype. One end of the junction is discordant with germline, which a read error may explain. This chain connects TRBV7-7 to TRBJ2-5, with 7 bases aligning to TRBD2. The length of the CDR3 is 15 residues. In germline, CDR1 is SSHAT, CDR2 FNYEAQ (reference sequence). CDR3 in DNA: TGTGCTAGCAGCTTAGCACCACTAGCGCAAGAGACCCAGTACTTC. Translated, it gives CASSLAPLAQETQYF.

The genes are TRBV7-9 and TRBJ1-4, with D perhaps matching TRBD1 (6 bases). The germline V gene has CDR1 SEHNR and CDR2 FQNEAQ (reference sequence). Trimming shortened V by 2 bases and J by 8 bases, and 24 bases separated the two germline ends. The length of the CDR3 is 18 residues. The CDR3 nucleotides read TGTGCCAGCAGCTTATTCCCAAGTACGGGACATACCCAGGAAAAACTGTTTTTT. Amino acid sequence: CASSLFPSTGHTQEKLFF.

CDR3 sequence reads: CASSLALEGTNTEAFF. The CDR3 bases are TGTGCCAGCAGCTTAGCGCTTGAGGGAACTAACACTGAAGCTTTCTTT. The chain carries TRBV7-8 and TRBJ1-1, with no clear D. V was clipped by 0 bases and J by 2 bases, with 13 bases between them. CDR1 is SGHVS and CDR2 is FQNEAQ in the germline V gene. This CDR3 contains 16 residues.

The chain is built from TRBV7-2 and TRBJ2-5; D is perhaps TRBD1 (6 bases). Germline V gene lookup returns CDR1 SGHTA and CDR2 FQGNSA. The ends were cut back, 5 bases at V and 5 bases at J, with 9 bases in the middle. The CDR3 covers 12 residues. The CDR3 loop is CASSQGWETQYF. CDR3 nucleotide sequence: TGTGCCAGCAGCCAGGGGTGGGAGACCCAGTACTTC.

A few counts support this clonotype. This chain connects TRBV7-6 to TRBJ2-1, with D uncertain. Trimming shortened V by 1 base and J by 0 bases, and 13 bases separated the two germline ends. This CDR3 comprises 17 residues. Looked up from germline, CDR1 is SGHVS and CDR2 is FNYEAQ. CDR3 sequence: CASSLDLRLRSYNEQFF. The CDR3 DNA reads TGTGCCAGCAGCTTAGATCTCCGACTGCGCTCCTACAATGAGCAGTTCTTC.

This clonotype occurred many times. J is TRBJ1-1 and V is TRBV11-2; 8 bases agree with TRBD1. Germline-derived CDR1 and CDR2 are SGHAT and FQNNGV. Trimming removed 4 bases from V and 8 bases from J; junction bases left unmatched: 12. The CDR3 is 15 residues long. CDR3 DNA: TGTGCCAGCAGCTCTCAGGGACAGGCTTCCCAGGAAGCTTTCTTT. Translating it yields CASSSQGQASQEAFF.

This clonotype was detected a few times. V gene TRBV28 combines with J gene TRBJ2-1; perhaps TRBD2 as D (6 bases). Germline CDR1 is MDHEN and CDR2 is SYDVKM. The V gene lost 5 bases and the J gene lost 10 bases, with 24 bases spanning the gap. This CDR3 contains 16 residues. DNA of the CDR3: TGTGCCAGCAGTCCATCAGGGACTCGGACACCAAGGGAGCAGTTCTTC. Protein sequence: CASSPSGTRTPREQFF. The entire variable domain, with the rest obtained from reference TRBV28 and TRBJ2-1, is as follows: DVKVTQSSRYLVKRTGEKVFLECVQDMDHENMFWYRQDPGLGLRLIYFSYDVKMKEKGDIPEGYSVSREKKERFSLILESASTNQTSMYLCASSPSGTRTPREQFFGPGTRLTVL.

In the case of this clonotype: The junction departs from germline at one end; a sequencing error may be responsible. The gene calls are TRBV7-3 and TRBJ2-3; possible D gene TRBD2, 6 bases. This CDR3 comprises 16 residues. The germline CDR1 and CDR2 sequences are SGHTA and FQGTGA. The CDR3, as DNA: TGTGCAAGCAGCCCGAAGCGGGCAGCTAGAACAGATACGCAGTATTTT. Translating gives CASSPKRAARTDTQYF. The whole variable domain, remainder taken from reference TRBV7-3 and TRBJ2-3, is GAGVSQTPSNKVTEKGKYVELRCDPISGHTALYWYRQSLGQGPEFLIYFQGTGAADDSGLPNDRFFAVRPEGSVSTLKIQRTERGDSAVYLCASSPKRAARTDTQYFGPGTRLTVL.

The chain combines TRBV5-4 with TRBJ1-2; no definite D call. V lost 4 bases and J 8 bases, leaving 21 bases between the germline ends. The germline CDR1 and CDR2 sequences are SGHNT and YYREEE (reference sequence). This CDR3 has 15 residues. The CDR3: CASSPAGLNDGGYTF. CDR3 bases: TGTGCCAGCAGCCCCGCTGGACTAAACGATGGCGGCTACACCTTC. Filled out from reference TRBV5-4 and TRBJ1-2, the complete variable domain reads ETGVTQSPTHLIKTRGQQVTLRCSSQSGHNTVSWYQQALGQGPQFIFQYYREEENGRGNFPPRFSGLQFPNYSSELNVNALELDDSALYLCASSPAGLNDGGYTFGSGTRLTVV.

This rearrangement joins TRBV11-1 to TRBJ2-3; TRBD1 aligns across 10 bases. The V gene's germline CDR1 is SGHAT and CDR2 FQDESV (reference sequence). V was clipped by 5 bases and J by 2 bases; unmatched bases: 4. The CDR3 runs 15 residues. The CDR3 nucleotides are TGTGCCAGCAGCATGGGACAGGGGAACACAGATACGCAGTATTTT. It specifies CASSMGQGNTDTQYF. Full variable domain (missing parts from reference TRBV11-1 and TRBJ2-3): EAEVAQSPRYKITEKSQAVAFWCDPISGHATLYWYRQILGQGPELLVQFQDESVVDDSQLPKDRFSAERLKGVDSTLKIQPAELGDSAMYLCASSMGQGNTDTQYFGPGTRLTVL.

This chain joins TRBV12-3 or TRBV12-4 and TRBJ2-2; D not resolved. CDR3 length: 14 residues. V shed 6 bases and J shed 1 base, with 9 bases lying between them. CDR3 DNA: TGTGCCAGCAGACCGGACGGGAACACCGGGGAGCTGTTTTTT. Protein: CASRPDGNTGELFF.

The chain is built from TRBV11-3 and TRBJ2-7, with 8 bases identical to TRBD1. The V gene's germline CDR1 is SGHNT and CDR2 YENEEA. The CDR3 loop spans 18 amino acids. The J segment lost 0 bases and the V segment lost 0 bases, leaving 10 bases of the junction unmatched. The CDR3 coding sequence is TGTGCCAGCAGCTTAGACCCTCCAGGACAGGGTTCCTCCTACGAGCAGTACTTC. Residues: CASSLDPPGQGSSYEQYF.

Only a few counts were recorded for this clonotype. V usage is TRBV7-9 and J usage is TRBJ2-7, with 7 nucleotides matching TRBD1. CDR1 SEHNR and CDR2 FQNEAQ come from the germline V gene (reference sequence). V shed 5 bases, J shed 6 bases, and the junction held 4 bases outside the gene matches. The CDR3 spans 12 residues. CDR3 bases: TGTGCCAGCAGCCCCTCAGGGGGCGAGCAGTACTTC. Translating it yields CASSPSGGEQYF.